Listed below are T cell receptor beta chains from one sample, sequenced in a study of OX40 agonist ivuxolimab in advanced cancers. Assay: immunoSEQ multiplex PCR; the TCRdb copy retains only in-frame clones and omits some. The sample has around 40,000 clones, about 82% seen once. Here the sequenced sample was CD4+ or CD8+ T cells sorted from blood, taken in a trial of the OX40 agonist ivuxolimab. Source of these receptors: an adult with an advanced solid tumor such as melanoma, head and neck, liver or kidney cancer. The CDR3 runs from the conserved cysteine through the conserved F or W. Fields, in order: clone size, V gene, D gene, J gene, CDR3 DNA, CDR3 protein. The D gene is left open where the match is weak. The size entry is marked missing in some rows and otherwise reads once, few, many or a size class.

abundance: NA
v_gene: TRBV11-2
d_gene: NA
j_gene: TRBJ2-3
CDR3nt: TGTGCCAGCAGCTTGTTCACAGATACGCAGTATTTT
CDR3aa: CASSLFTDTQYF

abundance: once
v_gene: TRBV28
d_gene: NA
j_gene: TRBJ1-2
CDR3nt: TGTGCCAGCAGCCAGCCGGGGGGAGAGGCTGGCTACACCTTC
CDR3aa: CASSQPGGEAGYTF

abundance: NA
v_gene: TRBV9
d_gene: NA
j_gene: TRBJ2-4
CDR3nt: TGTGCCAGCAGCGTAGCTGGTGGGGTCAAAAACATTCAGTACTTC
CDR3aa: CASSVAGGVKNIQYF

abundance: NA
v_gene: TRBV6-4
d_gene: NA
j_gene: TRBJ1-1
CDR3nt: TGTGCCAGCAGTGAAAGAGGGGACACTGAAGCTTTCTTT
CDR3aa: CASSERGDTEAFF

abundance: NA
v_gene: TRBV5-3
d_gene: NA
j_gene: TRBJ2-7
CDR3nt: TGTGCCAGAAGCTTACCAGAGGGACTTCGCTCCTACGAGCAGTACTTC
CDR3aa: CARSLPEGLRSYEQYF

abundance: medium-sized
v_gene: TRBV28
d_gene: TRBD1
j_gene: TRBJ1-5
CDR3nt: TGTGCCAGCAGCCGCAGACAGGGAGCGGGACTGAGCAATCAGCCCCAGCATTTT
CDR3aa: CASSRRQGAGLSNQPQHF

abundance: NA
v_gene: TRBV27
d_gene: NA
j_gene: TRBJ2-7
CDR3nt: TGTGCCAGCAGTTTCCGTAGTACGAGCTACGAGCAGTACTTC
CDR3aa: CASSFRSTSYEQYF

abundance: NA
v_gene: TRBV6-5
d_gene: TRBD2
j_gene: TRBJ2-4
CDR3nt: TGTGCCACCACCTCGACTAGCGTGGCCAAAAACATTCAGTACTTC
CDR3aa: CATTSTSVAKNIQYF

abundance: NA
v_gene: TRBV11-3
d_gene: TRBD2
j_gene: TRBJ2-3
CDR3nt: TGTGCCAGCAGCTCCGGGACTAGCGGGAGTCCCTTGGGGGGTACGCAGTATTTT
CDR3aa: CASSSGTSGSPLGGTQYF

abundance: NA
v_gene: TRBV7-2
d_gene: NA
j_gene: TRBJ2-3
CDR3nt: TGTGCCAGCAGCCCCCGAGTGGGAGATACGCAGTATTTT
CDR3aa: CASSPRVGDTQYF

abundance: NA
v_gene: TRBV2
d_gene: NA
j_gene: TRBJ2-1
CDR3nt: TGTGCCAGCAGTGATTGGACGGGAGCCTACAATGAGCAGTTCTTC
CDR3aa: CASSDWTGAYNEQFF

abundance: NA
v_gene: TRBV27
d_gene: NA
j_gene: TRBJ2-6
CDR3nt: TGTGCCAGCAGTCGGTACTCTGGGGCCAACGTCCTGACTTTC
CDR3aa: CASSRYSGANVLTF

abundance: NA
v_gene: TRBV2
d_gene: TRBD1
j_gene: TRBJ1-5
CDR3nt: TGTGCCAGCAGTCGCAACCCGGGACAGGGTCCCAATCAGCCCCAGCATTTT
CDR3aa: CASSRNPGQGPNQPQHF

abundance: NA
v_gene: TRBV4-3
d_gene: NA
j_gene: TRBJ2-1
CDR3nt: TGCGCCAGCAGCCCAAGATTGGGGGGACAGTCCTACAATGAGCAGTTCTTC
CDR3aa: CASSPRLGGQSYNEQFF

abundance: NA
v_gene: TRBV6-4
d_gene: TRBD1
j_gene: TRBJ2-1
CDR3nt: TGTGCCAGCAGCCCCGGGACAGGCGGCTACAATGAGCAGTTCTTC
CDR3aa: CASSPGTGGYNEQFF

abundance: NA
v_gene: TRBV28
d_gene: TRBD2
j_gene: TRBJ2-7
CDR3nt: TGTGCCAGCAGTTTAACTAGCGGGACCTACGAGCAGTACTTC
CDR3aa: CASSLTSGTYEQYF

abundance: NA
v_gene: TRBV7-3
d_gene: NA
j_gene: TRBJ2-3
CDR3nt: TGTGCCAGCAGCTTAGCGAGCAGCCATACGCAGTATTTT
CDR3aa: CASSLASSHTQYF

abundance: NA
v_gene: TRBV7-2
d_gene: NA
j_gene: TRBJ2-7
CDR3nt: TGTGCCAGCAGCTTAGGATACAGGGCATCCTCCTACGAGCAGTACTTC
CDR3aa: CASSLGYRASSYEQYF

abundance: NA
v_gene: TRBV10-1
d_gene: TRBD2
j_gene: TRBJ2-3
CDR3nt: TGCGCCAGTACTAGCGGGAGGGCCGCGGATACGCAGTATTTT
CDR3aa: CASTSGRAADTQYF

abundance: NA
v_gene: TRBV28
d_gene: NA
j_gene: TRBJ1-2
CDR3nt: TGTGCCAGCAGTTTAGTGCCACTCTATGGCTACACCTTC
CDR3aa: CASSLVPLYGYTF

abundance: NA
v_gene: TRBV29-1
d_gene: NA
j_gene: TRBJ1-3
CDR3nt: TGCAGCGTGCCAACAGGGTCTGGAAACACCATATATTTT
CDR3aa: CSVPTGSGNTIYF

abundance: NA
v_gene: TRBV27
d_gene: NA
j_gene: TRBJ2-7
CDR3nt: TGTGCCAGCAGTTTGTGGGGGTTAGGCGAGCAGTACTTC
CDR3aa: CASSLWGLGEQYF

abundance: NA
v_gene: TRBV5-8
d_gene: NA
j_gene: TRBJ2-7
CDR3nt: TGTGCCAGCAGCTTGGCCGTGACAGCGACGGGTTTGTACTACGAGCAGTACTTC
CDR3aa: CASSLAVTATGLYYEQYF

abundance: NA
v_gene: TRBV21-1
d_gene: NA
j_gene: TRBJ1-1
CDR3nt: TGTGCCAGCAGCGTATCGACAGGGTTGGGGAACACTGAAGCTTTCTTT
CDR3aa: CASSVSTGLGNTEAFF

abundance: NA
v_gene: TRBV6-5
d_gene: TRBD2
j_gene: TRBJ2-1
CDR3nt: TGTGCCAGCAGTTACCGGGGCGGGAGTAAGAATGAGCAGTTCTTC
CDR3aa: CASSYRGGSKNEQFF

abundance: NA
v_gene: TRBV11-3
d_gene: NA
j_gene: TRBJ2-7
CDR3nt: TGTGCCAGCAGCCCCAGGGGGGTTGGGTCCTACGAGCAGTACTTC
CDR3aa: CASSPRGVGSYEQYF

abundance: NA
v_gene: TRBV5-4
d_gene: TRBD1
j_gene: TRBJ1-1
CDR3nt: TGTGCCAGCAGCACCGGGACAGGGGCTTTGGCTTTCTTT
CDR3aa: CASSTGTGALAFF

abundance: NA
v_gene: TRBV14
d_gene: NA
j_gene: TRBJ2-3
CDR3nt: TGTGCCAGCAGCCAAATCGCTGCGCGCTCTAGCACAGATACGCAGTATTTT
CDR3aa: CASSQIAARSSTDTQYF

abundance: NA
v_gene: TRBV10-2
d_gene: NA
j_gene: TRBJ1-5
CDR3nt: TGCGCCAGCAAAAAACAGCCCAATCAGCCCCAGCATTTT
CDR3aa: CASKKQPNQPQHF

abundance: NA
v_gene: TRBV11-2
d_gene: NA
j_gene: TRBJ1-2
CDR3nt: TGTGCCAGCAGCAACCCGACCGGGACGGGCGGCTACACCTTC
CDR3aa: CASSNPTGTGGYTF

abundance: NA
v_gene: TRBV29-1
d_gene: NA
j_gene: TRBJ1-3
CDR3nt: TGCGGCGCCACAGGGCCTGGTGGAAACACCATATATTTT
CDR3aa: CGATGPGGNTIYF

abundance: NA
v_gene: TRBV10-1
d_gene: NA
j_gene: TRBJ1-5
CDR3nt: TGCGCCAGCAGTGCAGGGAATGGCGGTCAGCCCCAGCATTTT
CDR3aa: CASSAGNGGQPQHF

abundance: NA
v_gene: TRBV6-1
d_gene: NA
j_gene: TRBJ1-5
CDR3nt: TGTGCCAGCATGCTGGGGGGAAGCAATCAGCCCCAGCATTTT
CDR3aa: CASMLGGSNQPQHF

abundance: NA
v_gene: TRBV30
d_gene: TRBD1
j_gene: TRBJ2-3
CDR3nt: TGTGCCTGGGACAGGGGAACGCGAGATACGCAGTATTTT
CDR3aa: CAWDRGTRDTQYF

abundance: once
v_gene: TRBV29-1
d_gene: TRBD2
j_gene: TRBJ2-3
CDR3nt: TGCAGCGTTGCGGTACTAGCGGGAGGGCGCACAGATACGCAGTATTTT
CDR3aa: CSVAVLAGGRTDTQYF

abundance: NA
v_gene: TRBV27
d_gene: NA
j_gene: TRBJ1-5
CDR3nt: TGTGCCAGCAGTTTAACCCCACCGGACTCTATCGGCAATCAGCCCCAGCATTTT
CDR3aa: CASSLTPPDSIGNQPQHF

abundance: NA
v_gene: TRBV7-8
d_gene: NA
j_gene: TRBJ2-7
CDR3nt: TGTGCCAGCAGCCTCTTCCGGGACTTGTCCTACGAGCAGTACTTC
CDR3aa: CASSLFRDLSYEQYF

abundance: NA
v_gene: TRBV4-3
d_gene: NA
j_gene: TRBJ2-1
CDR3nt: TGCGCCAGCAGCCAAGATCGTGGGCCCGGACGTGAGCAGTTCTTC
CDR3aa: CASSQDRGPGREQFF

abundance: NA
v_gene: TRBV2
d_gene: NA
j_gene: TRBJ1-5
CDR3nt: TGTGCCAGCAGAGAAAGGACACGGAGCAATCAGCCCCAGCATTTT
CDR3aa: CASRERTRSNQPQHF

abundance: NA
v_gene: TRBV28
d_gene: NA
j_gene: TRBJ2-5
CDR3nt: TGTGCCAGCAGCCTCGCAGGGGCCGGCCAAGAGACCCAGTACTTC
CDR3aa: CASSLAGAGQETQYF